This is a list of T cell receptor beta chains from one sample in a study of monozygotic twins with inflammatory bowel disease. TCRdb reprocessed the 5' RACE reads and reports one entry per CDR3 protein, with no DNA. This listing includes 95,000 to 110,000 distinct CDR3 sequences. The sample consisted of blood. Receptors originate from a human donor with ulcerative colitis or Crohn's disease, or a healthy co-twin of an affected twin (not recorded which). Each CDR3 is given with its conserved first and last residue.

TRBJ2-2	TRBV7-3	CASSTGLRNTGELFF
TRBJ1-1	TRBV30	CAWRNGGGTEAFF
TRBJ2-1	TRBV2	CASTGLAEPNEQFF
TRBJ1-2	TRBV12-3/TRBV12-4	CASRSGAYGGYGYTF
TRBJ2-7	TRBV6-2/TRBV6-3	CAAVASGRAGEQYF
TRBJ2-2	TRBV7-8	CASSLGFRGSSNTGELFF
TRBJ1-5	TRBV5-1	CASSVPGATSNQPQHF
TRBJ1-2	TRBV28	CASSLAPGPFYGYTF
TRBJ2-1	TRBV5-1	CASSSLAGVSNEQFF
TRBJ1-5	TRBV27	CASRTRGGQPQHF
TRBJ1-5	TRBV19	CAKRQAKQPQHF
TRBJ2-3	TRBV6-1	CASRITGRDTQYF
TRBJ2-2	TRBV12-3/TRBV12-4	CASSAVDAGELFF
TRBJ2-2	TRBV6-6	CASAGTTGELFF
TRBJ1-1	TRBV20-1	CSARVRQQLNTEAFF
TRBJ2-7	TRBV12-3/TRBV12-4	CASSLTGTEQYF
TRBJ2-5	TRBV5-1	CASSLGRQILGLDQETQYF
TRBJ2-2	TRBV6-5	CASSYGRHTGELFF
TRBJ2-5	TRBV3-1	CASSQGSPGGGETQYF
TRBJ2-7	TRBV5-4	CASSLGGGSAYEQYF
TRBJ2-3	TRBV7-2	CASLAGADSTDTQYF
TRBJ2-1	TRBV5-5	CASSWDPGTGSNEQFF
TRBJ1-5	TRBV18	CASSPRQGNQPQHF
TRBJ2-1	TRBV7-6	CASSLIQGAGNEQFF
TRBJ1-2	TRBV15	CATSRDPAGTYGYTF
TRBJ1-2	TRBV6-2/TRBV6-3	CASSYLRGGAAYGYTF
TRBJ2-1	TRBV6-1	CASCLTGASYNEQFF
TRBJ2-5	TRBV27	CASKLLGLAGVSETQYF
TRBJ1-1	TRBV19	CASDTGVRVTEAFF
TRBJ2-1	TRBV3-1	CASSPGLPNTEQFF
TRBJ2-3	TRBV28	CASSYDRPADTQYF
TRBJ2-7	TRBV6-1	CASNQDSTHLYEQYF
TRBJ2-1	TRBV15	CATSRDRGIEQFF
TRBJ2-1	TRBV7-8	CASSHQTSGYPYNEQFF
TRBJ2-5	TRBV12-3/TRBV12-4	CASHQTGGQETQYF
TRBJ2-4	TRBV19	CASSSWVAKNIQYF
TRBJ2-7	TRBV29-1	CSVGIPSYEQYF
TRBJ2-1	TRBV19	CASSGGGPNEQFF
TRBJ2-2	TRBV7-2	CASSGGGRETGELFF
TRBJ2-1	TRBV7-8	CASSFSGGSSSYNEQFF
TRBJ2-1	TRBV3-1	CASSLFYNEQFF
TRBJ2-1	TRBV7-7	CASSPQLGNNEQFF